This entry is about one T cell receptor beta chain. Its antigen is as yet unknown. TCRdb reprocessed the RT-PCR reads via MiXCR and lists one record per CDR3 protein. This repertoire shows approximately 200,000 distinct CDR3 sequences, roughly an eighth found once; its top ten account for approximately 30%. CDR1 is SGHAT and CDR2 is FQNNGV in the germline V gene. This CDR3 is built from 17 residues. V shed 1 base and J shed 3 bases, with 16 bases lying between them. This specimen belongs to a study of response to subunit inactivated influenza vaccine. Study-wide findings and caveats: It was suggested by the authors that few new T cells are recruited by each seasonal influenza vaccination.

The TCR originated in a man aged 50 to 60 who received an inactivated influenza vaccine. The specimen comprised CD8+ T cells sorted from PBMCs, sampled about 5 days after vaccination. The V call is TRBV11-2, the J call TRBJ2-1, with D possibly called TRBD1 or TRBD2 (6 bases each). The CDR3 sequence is CASSLVGAVGGYNEQFF. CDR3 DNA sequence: TGTGCCAGCAGCTTAGTGGGGGCCGTGGGGGGCTACAATGAGCAGTTCTTC. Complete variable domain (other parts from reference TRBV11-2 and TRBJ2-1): EAGVAQSPRYKIIEKRQSVAFWCNPISGHATLYWYQQILGQGPKLLIQFQNNGVVDDSQLPKDRFSAERLKGVDSTLKIQPAKLEDSAVYLCASSLVGAVGGYNEQFFGPGTRLTVL.